The clone carrying this T cell receptor (beta chain) was picked up many times. Antigen specificity is unknown. The sample is drawn from a study of identical twins. Study findings and constraints: Sharing of beta out-of-frame sequences by twins showed a weaker excess. For cord blood, abundant beta clonotypes had fewer insertions, unlike memory repertoires, which showed none.

In TCRdb, the 5' RACE reads were re-called with MiXCR into one record per CDR3 protein. The sample includes some 590,000 distinct CDR3 sequences, approximately 10% of them seen just once. A further study also used this sample, focusing on yellow fever vaccine responses in identical twins.

This receptor was taken from a woman between 18 and 30 years old in good health. Material for sequencing was PBMCs.

The chain's CDR3 is CASSTPGVNNEQFF. The CDR3 DNA sequence: TGTGCCAGCAGCACCCCCGGGGTAAACAATGAGCAGTTCTTC. J is TRBJ2-1 and V is TRBV9, with D tentatively TRBD2 (5 bases). Trimming pared 4 bases from V and 5 bases from J, leaving 13 bases between. Per germline, CDR1 SGDLS and CDR2 YYNGEE. There are 14 residues in the CDR3.